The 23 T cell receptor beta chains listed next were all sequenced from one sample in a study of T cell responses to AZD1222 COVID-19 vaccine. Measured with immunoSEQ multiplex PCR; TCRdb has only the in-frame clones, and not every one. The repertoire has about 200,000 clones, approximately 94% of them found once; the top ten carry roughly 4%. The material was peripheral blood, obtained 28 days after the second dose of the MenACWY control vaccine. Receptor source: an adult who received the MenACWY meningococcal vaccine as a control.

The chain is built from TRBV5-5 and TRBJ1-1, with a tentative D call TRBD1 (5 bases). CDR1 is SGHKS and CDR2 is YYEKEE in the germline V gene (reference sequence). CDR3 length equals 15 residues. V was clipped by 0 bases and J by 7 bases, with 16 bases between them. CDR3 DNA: TGTGCCAGCAGCTTGGATGGGACCGGGACCTATGAAGCTTTCTTT. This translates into CASSLDGTGTYEAFF.

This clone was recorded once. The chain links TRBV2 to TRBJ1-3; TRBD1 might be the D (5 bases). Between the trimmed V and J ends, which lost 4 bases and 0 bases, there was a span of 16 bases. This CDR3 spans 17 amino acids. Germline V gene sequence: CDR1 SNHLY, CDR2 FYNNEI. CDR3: CASSGGTSRSSGNTIYF. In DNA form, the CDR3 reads TGTGCCAGCAGTGGGGGGACGAGCCGCAGCTCTGGAAACACCATATATTTT.

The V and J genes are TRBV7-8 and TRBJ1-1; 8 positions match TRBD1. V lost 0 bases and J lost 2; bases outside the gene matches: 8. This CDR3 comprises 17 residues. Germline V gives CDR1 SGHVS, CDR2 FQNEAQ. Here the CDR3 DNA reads TGTGCCAGCAGCTTAGCGGGAGGGACAGGCAGAAACACTGAAGCTTTCTTT. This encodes CASSLAGGTGRNTEAFF.

The DNA of the CDR3 is TGTGCCAGCAAGACAGGGGGCAAAAATGAAGCTTTCTTT. Translated: CASKTGGKNEAFF. The chain uses TRBV28 and TRBJ1-1; 10 bases match TRBD1. This CDR3 spans 13 amino acids. The germline CDR1 and CDR2 sequences are MDHEN and SYDVKM. V lost 7 bases to trimming and J lost 7 bases; unmatched junction nucleotides: 6.

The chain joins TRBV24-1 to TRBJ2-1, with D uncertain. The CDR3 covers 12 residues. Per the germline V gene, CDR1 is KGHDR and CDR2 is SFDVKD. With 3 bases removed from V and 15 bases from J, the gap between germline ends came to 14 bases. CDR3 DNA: TGTGCCACCAGTGATACTCCGGGCCTCCGGTTCTTC. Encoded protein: CATSDTPGLRFF.

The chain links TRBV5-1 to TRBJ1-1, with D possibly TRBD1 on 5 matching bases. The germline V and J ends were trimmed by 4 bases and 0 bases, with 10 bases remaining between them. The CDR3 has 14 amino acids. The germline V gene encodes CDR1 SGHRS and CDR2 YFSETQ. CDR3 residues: CASSTPGLNTEAFF. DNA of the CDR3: TGCGCCAGCAGCACCCCAGGGCTGAACACTGAAGCTTTCTTT.

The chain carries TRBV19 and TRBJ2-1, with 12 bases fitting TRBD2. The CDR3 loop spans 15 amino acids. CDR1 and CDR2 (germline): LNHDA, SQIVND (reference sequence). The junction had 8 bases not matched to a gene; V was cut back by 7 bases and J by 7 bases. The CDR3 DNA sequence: TGTGCCAGTACCGATCTAGCGGGAGGGTGGAATGAGCAGTTCTTC. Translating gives CASTDLAGGWNEQFF.

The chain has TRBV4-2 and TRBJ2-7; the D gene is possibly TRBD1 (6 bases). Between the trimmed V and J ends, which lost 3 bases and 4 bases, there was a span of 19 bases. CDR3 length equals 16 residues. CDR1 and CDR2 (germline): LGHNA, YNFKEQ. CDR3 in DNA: TGTGCCAGCAGCCATGAACAGGGACCGCTCACTTACGAGCAGTACTTC. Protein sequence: CASSHEQGPLTYEQYF.

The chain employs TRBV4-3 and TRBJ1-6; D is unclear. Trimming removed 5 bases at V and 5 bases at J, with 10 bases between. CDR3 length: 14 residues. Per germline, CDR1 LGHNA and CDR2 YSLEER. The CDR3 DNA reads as TGCGCCAGCAGCAAGGGAATGCATAATTCACCCCTCCACTTT. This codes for CASSKGMHNSPLHF.

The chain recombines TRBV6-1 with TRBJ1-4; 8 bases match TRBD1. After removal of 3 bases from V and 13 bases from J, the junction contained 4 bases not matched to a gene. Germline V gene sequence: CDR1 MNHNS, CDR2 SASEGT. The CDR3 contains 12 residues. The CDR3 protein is CASSEGGQVLFF. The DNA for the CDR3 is TGTGCCAGCAGTGAGGGGGGACAGGTACTGTTTTTT.

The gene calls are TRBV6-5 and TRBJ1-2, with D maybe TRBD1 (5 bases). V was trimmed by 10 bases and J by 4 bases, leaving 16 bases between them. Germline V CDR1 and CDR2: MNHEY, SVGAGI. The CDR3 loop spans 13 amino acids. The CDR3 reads CATQKGDRYGYTF. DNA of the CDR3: TGTGCCACCCAAAAAGGGGACCGCTATGGCTACACCTTC.

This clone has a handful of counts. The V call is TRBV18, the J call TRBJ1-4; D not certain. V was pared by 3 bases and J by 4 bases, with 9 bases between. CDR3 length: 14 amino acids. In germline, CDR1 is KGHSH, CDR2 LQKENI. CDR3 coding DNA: TGTGCCAGCTCACCGGTAGGGATTAATGAAAAACTGTTTTTT. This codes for CASSPVGINEKLFF.

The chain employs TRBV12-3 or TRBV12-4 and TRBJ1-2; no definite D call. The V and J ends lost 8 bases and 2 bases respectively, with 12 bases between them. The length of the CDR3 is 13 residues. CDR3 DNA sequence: TGTGCCAGCTCCCCAGGCTTAAACTATGGCTACACCTTC. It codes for CASSPGLNYGYTF.

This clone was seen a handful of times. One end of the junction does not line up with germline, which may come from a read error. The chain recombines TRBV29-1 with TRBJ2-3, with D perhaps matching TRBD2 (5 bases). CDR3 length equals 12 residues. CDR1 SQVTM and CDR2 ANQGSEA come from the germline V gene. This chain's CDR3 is CSAGDYRDPPFF. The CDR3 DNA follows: TGCAGCGCCGGCGACTATCGCGACCCTCCGTTTTTT.

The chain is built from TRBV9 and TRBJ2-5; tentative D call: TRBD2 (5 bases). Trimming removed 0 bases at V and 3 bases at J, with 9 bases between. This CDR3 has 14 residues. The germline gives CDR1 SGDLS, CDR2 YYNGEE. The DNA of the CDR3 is TGTGCCAGCAGCGTAGGGCGGCGGGAAGAGACCCAGTACTTC. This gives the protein CASSVGRREETQYF.

CDR3 residues: CASSPQAGAGGNEQFF. For the CDR3, the DNA is TGTGCCAGCTCACCACAGGCGGGAGCCGGCGGAAATGAGCAGTTCTTC. The rearrangement links TRBV18 to TRBJ2-1; 7 nucleotides match TRBD2. The V segment lost 1 base and the J segment 7 bases; nucleotides outside the gene matches: 10. Germline values: CDR1 KGHSH, CDR2 LQKENI. There are 16 residues in the CDR3. The whole variable domain, filled in from reference TRBV18 and TRBJ2-1, reads NAGVMQNPRHLVRRRGQEARLRCSPMKGHSHVYWYRQLPEEGLKFMVYLQKENIIDESGMPKERFSAEFPKEGPSILRIQQVVRGDSAAYFCASSPQAGAGGNEQFFGPGTRLTVL.

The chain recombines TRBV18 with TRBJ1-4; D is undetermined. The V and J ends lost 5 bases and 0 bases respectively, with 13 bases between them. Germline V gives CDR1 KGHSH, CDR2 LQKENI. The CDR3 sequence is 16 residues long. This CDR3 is CASSGQQTPTNEKLFF. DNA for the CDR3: TGTGCCAGCTCAGGGCAACAGACCCCAACTAATGAAAAACTGTTTTTT.

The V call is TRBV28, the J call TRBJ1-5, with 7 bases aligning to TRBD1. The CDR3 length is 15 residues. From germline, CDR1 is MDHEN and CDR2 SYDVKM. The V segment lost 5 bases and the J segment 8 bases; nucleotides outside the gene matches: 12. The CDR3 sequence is CASSPPRAGGEPQHF. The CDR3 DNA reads TGTGCCAGCAGTCCACCCAGGGCAGGGGGGGAGCCCCAGCATTTT.

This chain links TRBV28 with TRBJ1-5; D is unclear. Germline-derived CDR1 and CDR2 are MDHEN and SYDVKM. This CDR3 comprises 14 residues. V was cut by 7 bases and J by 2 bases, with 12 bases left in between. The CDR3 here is CASNFRIRNQPQHF. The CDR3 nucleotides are TGTGCCAGCAATTTTCGGATACGCAATCAGCCCCAGCATTTT.

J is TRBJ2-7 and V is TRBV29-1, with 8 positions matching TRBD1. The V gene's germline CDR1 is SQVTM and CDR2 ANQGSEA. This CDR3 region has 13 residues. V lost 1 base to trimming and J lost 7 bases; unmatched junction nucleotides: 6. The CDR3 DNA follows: TGCAGCGTTGAAGTCAGGGGGCTCGGTGAGCAGTACTTC. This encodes CSVEVRGLGEQYF.

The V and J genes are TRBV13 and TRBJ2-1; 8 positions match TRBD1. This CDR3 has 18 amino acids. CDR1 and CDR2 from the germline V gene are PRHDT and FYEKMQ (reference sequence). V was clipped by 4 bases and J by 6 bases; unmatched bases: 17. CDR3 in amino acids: CASSSGTGASGYANEQFF. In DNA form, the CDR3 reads TGTGCCAGCAGCTCGGGGACAGGTGCCTCGGGCTATGCCAATGAGCAGTTCTTC.

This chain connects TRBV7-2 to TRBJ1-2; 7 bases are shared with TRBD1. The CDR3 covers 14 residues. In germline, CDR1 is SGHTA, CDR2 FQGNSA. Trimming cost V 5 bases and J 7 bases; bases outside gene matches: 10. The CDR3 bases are TGTGCCAGCAGCCACGACAGGGCGGCGGCTGGCTACACCTTC. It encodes CASSHDRAAAGYTF.

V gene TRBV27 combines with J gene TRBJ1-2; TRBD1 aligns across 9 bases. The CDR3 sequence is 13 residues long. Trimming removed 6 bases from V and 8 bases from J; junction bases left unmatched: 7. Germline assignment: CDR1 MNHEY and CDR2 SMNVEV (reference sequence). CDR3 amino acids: CASRPTGGWGYTF. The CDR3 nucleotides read TGTGCCAGCAGGCCTACAGGGGGCTGGGGCTACACCTTC.